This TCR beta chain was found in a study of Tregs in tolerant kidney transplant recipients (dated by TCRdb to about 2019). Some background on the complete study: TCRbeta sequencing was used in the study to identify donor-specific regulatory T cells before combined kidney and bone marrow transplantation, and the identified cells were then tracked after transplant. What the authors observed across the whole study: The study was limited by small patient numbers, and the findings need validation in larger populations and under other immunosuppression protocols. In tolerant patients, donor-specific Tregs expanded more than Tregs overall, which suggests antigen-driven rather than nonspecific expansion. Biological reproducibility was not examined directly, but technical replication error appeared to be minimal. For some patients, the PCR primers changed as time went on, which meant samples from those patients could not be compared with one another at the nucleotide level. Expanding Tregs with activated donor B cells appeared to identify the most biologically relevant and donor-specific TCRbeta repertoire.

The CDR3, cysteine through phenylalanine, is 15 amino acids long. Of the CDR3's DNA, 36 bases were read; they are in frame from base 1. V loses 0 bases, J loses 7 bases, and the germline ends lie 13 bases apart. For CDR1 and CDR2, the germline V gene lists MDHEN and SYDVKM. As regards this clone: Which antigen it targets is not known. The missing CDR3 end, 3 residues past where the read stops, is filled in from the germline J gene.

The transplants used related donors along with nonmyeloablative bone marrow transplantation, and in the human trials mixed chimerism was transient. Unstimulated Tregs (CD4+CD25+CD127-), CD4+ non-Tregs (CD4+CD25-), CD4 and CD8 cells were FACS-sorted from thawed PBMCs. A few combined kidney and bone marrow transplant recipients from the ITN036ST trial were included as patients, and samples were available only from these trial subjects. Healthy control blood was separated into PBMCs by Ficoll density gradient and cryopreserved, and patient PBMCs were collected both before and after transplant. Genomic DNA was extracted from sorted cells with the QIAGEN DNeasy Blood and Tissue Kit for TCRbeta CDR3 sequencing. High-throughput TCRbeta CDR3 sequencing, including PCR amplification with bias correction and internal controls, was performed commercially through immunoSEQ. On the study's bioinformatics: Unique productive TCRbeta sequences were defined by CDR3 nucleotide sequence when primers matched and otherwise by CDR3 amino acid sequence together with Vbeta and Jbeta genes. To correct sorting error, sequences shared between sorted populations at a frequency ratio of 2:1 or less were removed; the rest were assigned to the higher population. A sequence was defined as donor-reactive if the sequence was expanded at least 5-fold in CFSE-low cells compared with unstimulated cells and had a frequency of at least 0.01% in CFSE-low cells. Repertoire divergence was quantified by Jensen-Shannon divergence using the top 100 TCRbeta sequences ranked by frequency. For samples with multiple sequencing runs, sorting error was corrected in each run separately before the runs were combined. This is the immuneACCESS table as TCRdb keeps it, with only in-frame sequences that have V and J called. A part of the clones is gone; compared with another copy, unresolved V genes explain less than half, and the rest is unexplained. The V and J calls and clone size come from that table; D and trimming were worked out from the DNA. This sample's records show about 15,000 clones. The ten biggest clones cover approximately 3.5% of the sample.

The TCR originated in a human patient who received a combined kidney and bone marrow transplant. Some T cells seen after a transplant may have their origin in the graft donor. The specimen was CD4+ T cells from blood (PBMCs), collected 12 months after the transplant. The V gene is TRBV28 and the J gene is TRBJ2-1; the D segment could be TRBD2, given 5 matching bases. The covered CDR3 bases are TGTGCCAGCAGTTTATGGGCGGGCGGAGAAAATGAG. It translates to CASSLWAGGENE. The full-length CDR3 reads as CASSLWAGGENEQFF.